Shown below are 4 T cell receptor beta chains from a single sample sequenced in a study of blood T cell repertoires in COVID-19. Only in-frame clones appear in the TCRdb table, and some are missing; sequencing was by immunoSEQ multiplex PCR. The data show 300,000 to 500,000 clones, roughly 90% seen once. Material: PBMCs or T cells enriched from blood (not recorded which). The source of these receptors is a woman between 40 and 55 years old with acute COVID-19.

The DNA for the CDR3 is TGTGCCACCAGCAGACCTAGGACAGGGGGCAATCAGCCCCAGCATTTT. This codes for CATSRPRTGGNQPQHF. The V and J genes are TRBV15 and TRBJ1-5; TRBD1 matches at 9 bases. In germline, CDR1 is LNHNV, CDR2 YYDKDF (reference sequence). The CDR3 has 16 residues. Trimming at V came to 2 bases and at J to 2 bases, leaving 4 bases not matched to a gene.

CDR3 DNA sequence: TGTGCCTGGAGTGGACAGGCGCACAACGAGCAGTACTTC. Its translation: CAWSGQAHNEQYF. This chain uses TRBV30 with TRBJ2-7; D may be TRBD1 (6 bases). The CDR3 consists of 13 residues. Germline V gives CDR1 GTSNPN, CDR2 SVGIG (reference sequence). Between the trimmed V and J ends, which lost 1 base and 5 bases, there was a span of 12 bases.

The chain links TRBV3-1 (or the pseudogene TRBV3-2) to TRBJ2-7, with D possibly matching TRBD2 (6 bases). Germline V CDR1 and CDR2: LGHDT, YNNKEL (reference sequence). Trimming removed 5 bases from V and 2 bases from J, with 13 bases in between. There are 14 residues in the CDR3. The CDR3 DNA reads TGTGCCAGCAGCGGCCCGATAGCGGCCTACGAGCAGTACTTC. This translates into CASSGPIAAYEQYF.

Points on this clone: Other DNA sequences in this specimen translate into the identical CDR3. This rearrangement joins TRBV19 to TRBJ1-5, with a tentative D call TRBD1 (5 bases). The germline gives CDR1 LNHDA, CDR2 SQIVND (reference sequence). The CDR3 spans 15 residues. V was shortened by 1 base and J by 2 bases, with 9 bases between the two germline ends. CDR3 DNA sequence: TGTGCCAGTAGTATAGCGGGAGGGGGCAATCAGCCCCAGCATTTT. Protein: CASSIAGGGNQPQHF.